The clone carrying this T cell receptor (beta chain) was observed a few times. The antigen remains unidentified. These gene names are mouse names. The read gets to within 4 residues of the CDR3 end, and the germline J gene fills in the rest. The sample contains more than one DNA sequence encoding this CDR3. cDNA reverse transcribed from extracted RNA served as the sequencing template. Some clones are missing from TCRdb's copy, which holds only in-frame ones; the method was immunoSEQ multiplex PCR. In total the sample includes approximately 280,000 clones, none of them seen once. Trimming removed 0 bases at V and 1 base at J, with 9 bases between. Per germline, CDR1 GKSSPN and CDR2 SITVG. The CDR3 consists of 15 residues. These data are taken from a study of CD8+ T cells in alopecia areata. Turning to the study itself: Female C3H/HeJ mice aged roughly 7-10 weeks received skin from spontaneously alopecic C3H/HeJ graft donors aged roughly 6-13 months.

Cells from pooled cutaneous lymph nodes were sorted by CD4, CD8alpha, NKG2D, NKG2ACE and other markers. Findings and limits, study-wide: When scalp samples are sequenced, resident alphabeta T cells of normal skin are also captured. With patients, TCR sharing proved less clear than in mice, a difference possibly related to HLA. Lesional scalp, especially alopecia totalis/universalis, showed higher clonality than normal scalp.

The clonotype comes from a C3H/HeJ mouse with alopecia areata. MHC haplotype of the mouse line: H2-k. The chain uses TRBV31 and TRBJ2-2; maybe TRBD2 (7 bases). The sample comprised CD4+ T cells sorted from a lymph node. The covered CDR3 bases are TGTGCCTGGAGTCTAAGGGGGGGAAACACCGGG. Translation: CAWSLRGGNTG. The entire CDR3 sequence reads CAWSLRGGNTGQLYF.